This T cell receptor (beta chain) was identified during a study of blood T cell repertoires in COVID-19. Study-wide background: Some COVID-19 samples were acute and others convalescent; all came from the United States, Italy and Spain. Sources were T cells, B-cell-depleted T cells, or PBMCs; the material itself was cDNA or gDNA.

Enrollment of patients from Seattle took place during active infection, with longitudinal follow-up. The protocol was immunoSEQ multiplex PCR, while the TCRdb copy is restricted to in-frame clones and leaves out a portion. The data contain some 110,000 clones, around 83% of them singletons. This CDR3 has 15 residues. From germline, CDR1 is MNHEY and CDR2 SVGEGT. Trimming removed 2 bases from V and 7 bases from J; junction bases left unmatched: 9. V usage is TRBV6-2 or TRBV6-3 and J usage is TRBJ1-2; 8 bases match TRBD1. The sequence was obtained from an elderly woman with COVID-19, enrolled during active disease. Source material: peripheral blood. The DNA of the CDR3 is TGTGCCAGCAGTTACGTCGCAGGGGGCGCGTTTGGCTACACCTTC. Translating it yields CASSYVAGGAFGYTF.